One and the same sample provided the 31 T cell receptor beta chains below, sequenced in a study of tumor-infiltrating lymphocytes in primary liver carcinoma (dated by TCRdb to the late 2010s). Blood RNA was extracted from unsorted whole blood with TRIzol reagent; germline DNA came from the DNeasy Blood & Tissue kit. The sequencer was an Illumina HiSeq 2500. TCRbeta-specific cDNA was reverse-transcribed from 500 ng total RNA using a constant-region primer and ProtoScript II reverse transcriptase. The TCRbeta libraries were prepared through three rounds of nested multiplex PCR following a slightly modified ARM-PCR procedure. Multiplex TRBV1-TRBV30 forward primers and a Cbeta reverse primer were used in the first two PCR rounds, each of which was run for 9 to 11 cycles. Using fastp at Q25 and MiXCR, TCRdb reprocessed the public reads and kept productive beta chains. Rows are unified per CDR3 protein, each entry keeping the most common DNA and genes. The sample records 180,000 or so distinct CDR3 sequences, approximately 60% of which are singletons. Approximately 68% of the sample is held by the ten biggest clonotypes.

The sequenced sample consisted of peripheral blood. Source of these receptors: a man between 40 and 49 years old with primary liver carcinoma and hepatitis B virus infection.

About this clonotype itself: One base away lies a much larger clone, so this may be a sequencing read error. The rearrangement links TRBV11-2 to TRBJ1-5; TRBD1 matches 7 bases. The CDR3 runs to 16 residues. V was pared by 2 bases and J by 1 base, with 5 bases of the junction left unmatched. Looked up from germline, CDR1 is SGHAT and CDR2 is FQNNGV. The CDR3 loop reads CASSLRDSRSNQPQHF. The CDR3 DNA reads as TGTGCCAGCAGCTTAAGGGACAGTAGGAGCAATCAGCCCCAGCATTTT.

As concerns this clonotype: A read error may account for a junction end that differs from germline. The chain's CDR3 is CASSCSISGRAPNIGELFF. The DNA of the CDR3 is TGTGCCAGCAGTTGCTCGATAAGCGGGAGGGCACCCAACATCGGGGAGCTGTTTTTT. V usage is TRBV6-6 and J usage is TRBJ2-2; TRBD2 aligns across 10 bases. CDR3 size: 19 residues. Germline CDR1 is MNHNY and CDR2 is SVGAGI (reference sequence).

This clonotype was counted many times. This chain connects TRBV29-1 to TRBJ2-7, with TRBD1 matching over 10 bases. V dropped 5 bases and J dropped 4; count of bases not matched to a gene: 5. The CDR3 is 13 amino acids. Germline CDR1 is SQVTM and CDR2 is ANQGSEA. CDR3 sequence reads: CSVRQGAGYEQYF. The CDR3 nucleotides are TGCAGCGTTCGACAGGGGGCCGGATACGAGCAGTACTTC.

This clonotype has a handful of counts. J is TRBJ1-6 and V is TRBV6-1; D is unclear. V was clipped by 2 bases and J by 0 bases, with 8 bases between them. The CDR3 extends over 16 amino acids. Germline CDR1 reads MNHNS; CDR2 reads SASEGT. The CDR3 reads CASSEMVTSYNSPLHF. The DNA for the CDR3 is TGTGCCAGCAGTGAAATGGTCACCTCCTATAATTCACCCCTCCACTTT.

The sample holds a few counts of this clonotype. CDR3 residues: CASSPRGGTEQYF. The CDR3 nucleotides are TGTGCCAGCAGCCCTAGAGGGGGGACCGAGCAGTACTTC. This chain joins TRBV7-9 and TRBJ2-7; either TRBD1 or TRBD2 may fit D (6 bases each). Deletions cut 5 bases from V and 6 bases from J, with 14 bases between. Germline CDR1 reads SEHNR; CDR2 reads FQNEAQ (reference sequence). This CDR3 is 13 amino acids long.

The genes are TRBV4-1 and TRBJ2-7, with TRBD2 matching 8 bases. V shed 1 base, J shed 4 bases, and the junction held 6 bases outside the gene matches. The CDR3 sequence is 15 residues long. Germline V CDR1 and CDR2: MGHRA, YSYEKL. The CDR3: CASSQGLAGPYEQYF. The CDR3 DNA reads TGCGCCAGCAGCCAAGGCTTAGCGGGACCTTACGAGCAGTACTTC.

The chain is built from TRBV2 and TRBJ2-5, with a tentative D call TRBD1 (6 bases). Looked up from germline, CDR1 is SNHLY and CDR2 is FYNNEI. V lost 4 bases to trimming and J lost 6 bases, with 18 bases between them. The CDR3 loop spans 15 amino acids. CDR3 amino acids: CASSVSAGTRKTQYF. CDR3 nucleotide sequence: TGTGCCAGCAGTGTGTCCGCAGGGACACGAAAGACCCAGTACTTC.

The sample holds a few counts of this clonotype. The V gene is TRBV12-3 or TRBV12-4, the J gene TRBJ2-1, with 10 nucleotides matching TRBD2. Trimming removed 2 bases from V and 0 bases from J; junction bases left unmatched: 4. CDR3 size: 17 residues. CDR3 residues: CASSLKASGSSYNEQFF. DNA of the CDR3: TGTGCCAGCAGTTTAAAGGCTAGCGGGAGCTCCTACAATGAGCAGTTCTTC.

This chain joins TRBV6-5 and TRBJ2-7; D is possibly TRBD2 (5 bases). The CDR3 sequence is 14 residues long. CDR1 MNHEY and CDR2 SVGAGI come from the germline V gene. V was clipped by 5 bases and J by 7 bases, with 18 bases between them. CDR3 in amino acids: CASSPSQDGVEQYF. The DNA of the CDR3 is TGTGCCAGCAGTCCATCCCAGGACGGGGTGGAGCAGTACTTC.

The CDR3 loop reads CASSFYPGGNSYEQYF. The CDR3 nucleotides are TGTGCCAGCAGTTTTTACCCGGGAGGTAATTCCTACGAGCAGTACTTC. V and J are TRBV28 and TRBJ2-7, with TRBD2 matching 7 bases. CDR1 and CDR2 (germline): MDHEN, SYDVKM. After removal of 3 bases from V and 1 base from J, the junction contained 9 bases not matched to a gene. The CDR3 spans 16 residues.

This clonotype has a count of ten or more. This chain uses TRBV11-2 with TRBJ2-5; D ambiguous. Trimming removed 2 bases at V and 5 bases at J, with 6 bases between. The germline gives CDR1 SGHAT, CDR2 FQNNGV. The CDR3 loop spans 12 amino acids. CDR3 protein: CASSLTLETQYF. The CDR3 DNA sequence: TGTGCCAGCAGCTTAACTTTGGAGACCCAGTACTTC.

V gene TRBV20-1 combines with J gene TRBJ1-1; D unresolved. Germline loops: CDR1 DFQATT, CDR2 SNEGSKA (reference sequence). The CDR3 spans 13 residues. Trimming shortened V by 3 bases and J by 5 bases, and 13 bases separated the two germline ends. CDR3 region: CSASTSHVTEAFF. As DNA, the CDR3 is TGCAGTGCTAGCACTAGCCATGTTACTGAAGCTTTCTTT.

This clonotype came up once. A read error may be the cause here, since a much bigger clone is one base away. This rearrangement joins TRBV4-1 to TRBJ2-7; 12 bases map to TRBD2. The CDR3 is made up of 16 amino acids. Germline CDR1 and CDR2: MGHRA and YSYEKL. The DNA for the CDR3 is TGCGCCAGGAGCCAAAAAGGACTAGCGGGGTCTTACGAGCAGTACTTC. Amino acids: CARSQKGLAGSYEQYF.

This clonotype turned up a few times. The chain joins TRBV29-1 to TRBJ1-2; D call uncertain. Germline CDR1 reads SQVTM; CDR2 reads ANQGSEA. This CDR3 has 11 residues. V lost 6 bases and J lost 5, with 10 bases in between. This CDR3 is CSVTTPYGYTF. CDR3 DNA: TGCAGCGTCACCACTCCTTATGGCTACACCTTC.

The chain couples TRBV7-8 to TRBJ2-1; 10 positions match TRBD2. This CDR3 spans 18 amino acids. The J segment lost 4 bases and the V segment lost 4 bases, leaving 13 bases of the junction unmatched. Looked up from germline, CDR1 is SGHVS and CDR2 is FQNEAQ. The CDR3 DNA follows: TGTGCCAGCAGCTCCCAGGGTGGTAGCGGGAGGCTATACAATGAGCAGTTCTTC. Amino acid sequence: CASSSQGGSGRLYNEQFF.

This clonotype was detected a few times. A read error is possible here, since a much larger clone lies one base away. The V gene is TRBV29-1, the J gene TRBJ2-5, with D perhaps given as TRBD1 or TRBD2 (5 bases each). The CDR3 runs to 13 residues. Germline V CDR1 and CDR2: SQVTM, ANQGSEA. The CDR3 is CSVEMGDQETQHF. As DNA, the CDR3 is TGCAGCGTTGAGATGGGGGACCAAGAGACCCAGCACTTC.

Points on this clonotype: This may come from a read error, since a much larger clone is one base off. The chain has TRBV11-2 and TRBJ2-1; D unclear. Germline V CDR1 and CDR2: SGHAT, FQNNGV. The CDR3 has 12 residues. Here the CDR3 reads CAGSLNYNEQFF. As DNA, the CDR3 is TGTGCCGGCAGCTTGAATTACAATGAGCAGTTCTTC. Complete variable domain (other parts from reference TRBV11-2 and TRBJ2-1): EAGVAQSPRYKIIEKRQSVAFWCNPISGHATLYWYQQILGQGPKLLIQFQNNGVVDDSQLPKDRFSAERLKGVDSTLKIQPAKLEDSAVYLCAGSLNYNEQFFGPGTRLTVL.

Worth noting for this clonotype: It may be a read error: a sequence one base away is much more abundant. Likely a read error: the CDR3 ends without its conserved phenylalanine or tryptophan. The chain recombines TRBV6-1 with TRBJ2-1; D possibly corresponds to TRBD2 (5 bases). This CDR3 spans 12 amino acids. Germline CDR1 MNHNS, CDR2 SASEGT. V lost 7 bases, J lost 7 bases, and 11 bases lay in between. For the CDR3, the DNA is TGTGCCAGCACCCATACTAGAAATGAGCAGTTCATC. As protein: CASTHTRNEQFI.

The chain is built from TRBV28 and TRBJ2-7; TRBD1 agrees at 7 bases. The V and J ends lost 6 bases and 2 bases, in that order; junction bases with no gene match: 10. The CDR3 runs to 15 residues. Looked up from germline, CDR1 is MDHEN and CDR2 is SYDVKM. CDR3 protein: CASSPGTAFPYEQYF. For the CDR3, the DNA is TGTGCCAGCAGCCCAGGGACAGCTTTTCCCTACGAGCAGTACTTC.

V and J are TRBV12-3 or TRBV12-4 and TRBJ2-3; a possible D gene is TRBD1 (5 bases). This CDR3 contains 14 residues. The CDR3 DNA follows: TGTGTCGGCAGTCAGGGTTTGTCCACAGATACGCAGTATTTT. Translating it yields CVGSQGLSTDTQYF.

The J gene is TRBJ2-6, the V gene TRBV7-9; a possible D gene is TRBD2 (6 bases). Trimming took 5 bases from V and 2 from J, leaving 13 bases between them. From germline, CDR1 is SEHNR and CDR2 FQNEAQ (reference sequence). This CDR3 contains 16 residues. The CDR3 region has the DNA TGTGCCAGCAGCACGTTTTCGGGGGCTGGGGCCAACGTCCTGACTTTC. Amino acids: CASSTFSGAGANVLTF. Variable domain in full (rest from reference TRBV7-9 and TRBJ2-6): DTGVSQNPRHKITKRGQNVTFRCDPISEHNRLYWYRQTLGQGPEFLTYFQNEAQLEKSRLLSDRFSAERPKGSFSTLEIQRTEQGDSAMYLCASSTFSGAGANVLTFGAGSRLTVL.

This clonotype was seen only once. J is TRBJ2-7 and V is TRBV10-2; D is perhaps TRBD2 (5 bases). The germline gives CDR1 WSHSY, CDR2 SAAADI. The CDR3 contains 13 residues. Trimming removed 6 bases from V and 1 base from J, with 10 bases in between. The CDR3 protein is CASRSSSSYEQYF. CDR3 bases: TGCGCCAGCAGATCTAGCTCGTCCTACGAGCAGTACTTC.

V gene TRBV6-1 combines with J gene TRBJ1-4, with D possibly matching TRBD1 (6 bases). V dropped 2 bases and J dropped 3 bases, with 10 bases sitting between them. The germline CDR1 and CDR2 sequences are MNHNS and SASEGT. The CDR3 extends over 15 amino acids. The CDR3 DNA is TGTGCCAGCAGTGAACAGGGGTTGGCTAATGAAAAACTGTTTTTT. Translation: CASSEQGLANEKLFF.

This sequence joins TRBV7-9 and TRBJ1-1, with 7 bases lining up with TRBD1. V was clipped by 1 base and J by 6 bases; unmatched bases: 5. Germline V CDR1 and CDR2: SEHNR, FQNEAQ (reference sequence). The CDR3 runs to 14 residues. CDR3 nucleotide sequence: TGTGCCAGCAGCTTAGGACAGGGCCAACCTGAAGCTTTCTTT. This sequence encodes CASSLGQGQPEAFF.

This clonotype was counted once. The gene calls are TRBV29-1 and TRBJ1-1; D call uncertain. Trimming removed 5 bases at V and 5 bases at J, with 15 bases between. Germline V gene data show CDR1 as SQVTM and CDR2 as ANQGSEA. The CDR3 has 13 amino acids. As DNA, the CDR3 is TGCAGCGTTTCGAGGGCCGCTGATACTGAAGCTTTCTTT. Translation: CSVSRAADTEAFF. Drawing the rest from reference TRBV29-1 and TRBJ1-1, the complete variable domain is SAVISQKPSRDICQRGTSLTIQCQVDSQVTMMFWYRQQPGQSLTLIATANQGSEATYESGFVIDKFPISRPNLTFSTLTVSNMSPEDSSIYLCSVSRAADTEAFFGQGTRLTVV.

The chain has TRBV6-2 or TRBV6-3 and TRBJ2-5; perhaps TRBD1 as D (6 bases). The V end lost 2 bases, the J end lost 5 bases, and 15 bases lay between the germline ends. CDR1 is MNHEY and CDR2 is SVGEGT in the germline V gene. The CDR3 is 15 amino acids. CDR3 nucleotides: TGTGCCAGCAGTTACGACAGGACGGCCCACGAGACCCAGTACTTC. Translated: CASSYDRTAHETQYF.

V usage is TRBV6-5 and J usage is TRBJ2-4; D is possibly TRBD2 (6 bases). Germline CDR1 and CDR2: MNHEY and SVGAGI. This CDR3 contains 13 residues. Trimming left V 8 bases short and J 0 bases short, with 8 bases between. CDR3 sequence (DNA): TGTGCCAGCTTCGGGGGAGCCAAAAACATTCAGTACTTC. This encodes CASFGGAKNIQYF.

Concerning this clonotype itself: An end of the junction differs from the germline gene, which may be a read error. The chain combines TRBV4-2 with TRBJ2-2; TRBD2 matches 7 bases. Germline CDR1 LGHNA, CDR2 YNFKEQ. The CDR3 length is 21 residues. The CDR3 loop reads CASSSTPLLAESVSNTVELFF. DNA for the CDR3: TGTGCCAGCAGCTCAACCCCGCTGCTAGCGGAGTCAGTCTCGAACACCGTGGAGCTGTTTTTT.

This clonotype has only one observation. The conserved closing phenylalanine or tryptophan is absent in this CDR3, likely reflecting a read error. V is TRBV29-1 and J is TRBJ2-2, with TRBD1 as a possible D gene (7 bases). Germline V lookup: CDR1 SQVTM, CDR2 ANQGSEA. The CDR3 has 14 residues. In DNA form, the CDR3 reads TGCGGCGCCGAGGCTCAGGGGGGTGCCGGGGAGCTGTTTTTA. It codes for CGAEAQGGAGELFL.

The chain combines TRBV11-2 with TRBJ2-2, with no clear D. CDR1 is SGHAT and CDR2 is FQNNGV in the germline V gene. The CDR3 loop spans 14 amino acids. V lost 8 bases, J lost 1 base, and 11 bases lay in between. CDR3 sequence reads: CASWTTRNTGELFF. The CDR3 nucleotides read TGTGCCAGCTGGACCACAAGGAACACCGGGGAGCTGTTTTTT. The complete variable domain, with remaining parts taken from reference TRBV11-2 and TRBJ2-2, reads EAGVAQSPRYKIIEKRQSVAFWCNPISGHATLYWYQQILGQGPKLLIQFQNNGVVDDSQLPKDRFSAERLKGVDSTLKIQPAKLEDSAVYLCASWTTRNTGELFFGEGSRLTVL.

Concerning this clonotype: This may stem from a read error, because a much larger clone lies one nucleotide away. This chain links TRBV11-2 with TRBJ2-5; a weak D match, TRBD2 (5 bases). V shed 5 bases and J shed 3 bases, with 13 bases lying between them. Germline V CDR1 and CDR2: SGHAT, FQNNGV. The CDR3 runs 14 residues. The CDR3 protein is CASSLSRGEETQYF. The DNA of the CDR3 is TGTGCCAGCAGCCTTTCCCGGGGTGAAGAGACCCAGTACTTC.